This TCR beta chain originates from a study of blood T cell repertoires in COVID-19. Study background: Acute and convalescent COVID-19 samples came from the United States, Italy and Spain.

The V end was cut by 2 bases, the J end by 7 bases, with 2 bases between. The V gene's germline CDR1 is SNHLY and CDR2 FYNNEI. The CDR3 loop spans 10 amino acids. Libraries were prepared by immunoSEQ multiplex PCR; TCRdb keeps only in-frame clonotypes and omits some of them. The data hold about 63,000 clones, with around 80% observed a single time. What was sequenced was peripheral blood. This chain connects TRBV2 to TRBJ1-2; D remains ambiguous. The source of this sequence is a human donor in a cohort sampled during active COVID-19. The CDR3 bases are TGTGCCAGCAGTGAACGTGGCTACACCTTC. Residues: CASSERGYTF.